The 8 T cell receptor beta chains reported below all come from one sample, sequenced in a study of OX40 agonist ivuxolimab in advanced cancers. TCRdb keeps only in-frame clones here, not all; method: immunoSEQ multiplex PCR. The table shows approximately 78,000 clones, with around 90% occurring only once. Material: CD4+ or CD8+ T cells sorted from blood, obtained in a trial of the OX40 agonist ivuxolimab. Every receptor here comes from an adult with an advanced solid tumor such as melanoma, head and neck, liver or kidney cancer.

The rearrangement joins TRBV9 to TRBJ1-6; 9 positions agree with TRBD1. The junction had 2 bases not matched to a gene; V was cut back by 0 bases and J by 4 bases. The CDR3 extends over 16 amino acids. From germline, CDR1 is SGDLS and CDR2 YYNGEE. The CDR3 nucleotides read TGTGCCAGCAGCGTAGGGGGGACAGGGTATAATTCACCCCTCCACTTT. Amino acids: CASSVGGTGYNSPLHF.

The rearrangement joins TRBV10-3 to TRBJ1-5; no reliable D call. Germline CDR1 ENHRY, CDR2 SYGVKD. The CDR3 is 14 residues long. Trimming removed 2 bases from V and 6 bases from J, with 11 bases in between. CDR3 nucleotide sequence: TGTGCCATCAGTGAGCGGGCAGAAAGTCAGCCCCAGCATTTT. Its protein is CAISERAESQPQHF.

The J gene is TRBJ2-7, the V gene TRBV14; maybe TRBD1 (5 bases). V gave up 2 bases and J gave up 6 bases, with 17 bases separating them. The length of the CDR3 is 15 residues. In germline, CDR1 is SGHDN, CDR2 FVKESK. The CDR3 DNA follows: TGTGCCAGCAGCCAAAGGGGCTGGGTCGGGTCCGAGCAGTACTTC. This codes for CASSQRGWVGSEQYF.

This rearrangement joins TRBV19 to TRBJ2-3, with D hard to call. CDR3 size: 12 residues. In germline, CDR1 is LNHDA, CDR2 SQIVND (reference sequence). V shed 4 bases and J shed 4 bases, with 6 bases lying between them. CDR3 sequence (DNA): TGTGCCAGTAGTACCCAGTCAGATACGCAGTATTTT. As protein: CASSTQSDTQYF.

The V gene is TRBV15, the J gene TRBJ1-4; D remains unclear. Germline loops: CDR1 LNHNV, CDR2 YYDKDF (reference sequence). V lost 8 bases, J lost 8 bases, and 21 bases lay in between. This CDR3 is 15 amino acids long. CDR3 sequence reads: CATPKEGWSGEKLFF. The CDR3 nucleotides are TGTGCCACCCCAAAGGAGGGATGGTCGGGAGAAAAACTGTTTTTT.

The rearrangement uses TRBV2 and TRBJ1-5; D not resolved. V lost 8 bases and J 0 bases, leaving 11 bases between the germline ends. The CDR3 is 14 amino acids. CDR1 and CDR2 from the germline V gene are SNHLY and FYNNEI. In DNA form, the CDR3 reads TGTGCCAGCTTAATGGGGAATAGCAATCAGCCCCAGCATTTT. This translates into CASLMGNSNQPQHF.

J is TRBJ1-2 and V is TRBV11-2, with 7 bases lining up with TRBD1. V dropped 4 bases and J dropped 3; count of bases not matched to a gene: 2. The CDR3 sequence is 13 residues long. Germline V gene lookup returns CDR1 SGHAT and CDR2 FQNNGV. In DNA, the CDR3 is TGTGCCAGCAGCTCGGGACAGCACTATGGCTACACCTTC. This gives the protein CASSSGQHYGYTF.

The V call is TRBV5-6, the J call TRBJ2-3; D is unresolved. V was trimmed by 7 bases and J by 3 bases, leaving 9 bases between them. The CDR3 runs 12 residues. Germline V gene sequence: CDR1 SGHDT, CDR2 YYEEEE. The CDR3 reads CASRWATDTQYF. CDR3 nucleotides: TGTGCCAGCCGCTGGGCAACAGATACGCAGTATTTT.